The next 13 T cell receptor beta chains were all read from a single sample in a study of blood T cell repertoires in COVID-19. Clones were read by immunoSEQ multiplex PCR, and TCRdb kept only the in-frame ones, dropping some. The data hold 150,000 to 200,000 clones, with approximately 82% observed a single time. The sequencing input was PBMCs or T cells enriched from blood (not recorded which). Receptors were obtained from a man in his fifties or sixties who had recovered from COVID-19.

The chain combines TRBV30 with TRBJ2-7; the match to TRBD2 covers 9 bases. The CDR3 is 14 residues long. V lost 2 bases, J lost 11 bases, and 13 bases stayed unmatched. The germline gives CDR1 GTSNPN, CDR2 SVGIG (reference sequence). The CDR3 is CAWSHTGTSLGEYF. The CDR3 DNA follows: TGTGCCTGGAGTCATACCGGGACTAGCTTGGGGGAGTACTTC.

The chain employs TRBV5-1 and TRBJ2-1; perhaps TRBD1 as D (5 bases). The V and J ends lost 0 bases and 4 bases respectively, with 14 bases between them. The CDR3 has 16 residues. Germline V gives CDR1 SGHRS, CDR2 YFSETQ. This CDR3 reads CASSLAPGSGYNEQFF. Here the CDR3 DNA reads TGCGCCAGCAGCTTGGCCCCAGGGTCGGGTTACAATGAGCAGTTCTTC.

This clone was seen just once. The genes are TRBV4-2 and TRBJ2-2; TRBD2 agrees at 11 bases. The germline CDR1 and CDR2 sequences are LGHNA and YNFKEQ. The junction had 9 bases not matched to a gene; V was cut back by 1 base and J by 5 bases. The CDR3 has 18 residues. The CDR3 reads CASSQGASGTSGTGELFF. The CDR3 DNA reads as TGTGCCAGCAGCCAAGGAGCATCGGGGACTAGCGGTACCGGGGAGCTGTTTTTT.

Ten or more counts support this clone. The chain uses TRBV29-1 and TRBJ1-2; 7 bases are shared with TRBD1. Germline CDR1 is SQVTM and CDR2 is ANQGSEA. The V segment lost 5 bases and the J segment 5 bases; nucleotides outside the gene matches: 14. The CDR3 extends over 15 amino acids. The CDR3 sequence is CSVHTGTADTYGYTF. The CDR3 nucleotides read TGCAGCGTTCACACCGGGACAGCGGATACTTATGGCTACACCTTC.

This clone was detected once. The chain links TRBV5-4 to TRBJ1-4; tentative D call: TRBD1 (5 bases). Between the trimmed V and J ends, which lost 0 bases and 7 bases, there was a span of 10 bases. The germline V gene has CDR1 SGHNT and CDR2 YYREEE (reference sequence). CDR3 length: 14 amino acids. Here the CDR3 reads CASSLEGLGEKLFF. The CDR3 region has the DNA TGTGCCAGCAGCTTGGAGGGGTTAGGTGAAAAACTGTTTTTT.

This clone was counted only a few times. The chain couples TRBV5-8 to TRBJ2-3; D is uncertain. Deletions cut 0 bases from V and 15 bases from J, with 11 bases between. Per germline, CDR1 SGHTS and CDR2 YDEGEE. CDR3 length equals 11 residues. The CDR3 bases are TGTGCCAGCAGCTTGGCAGGCCCGAGCTATTTT. It translates to CASSLAGPSYF.

The chain's CDR3 is CASSKDSRFTIYF. CDR3 coding DNA: TGTGCCAGTAGTAAGGACAGCCGGTTCACCATATATTTT. V and J are TRBV19 and TRBJ1-3, with D perhaps TRBD1 (6 bases). CDR1 LNHDA and CDR2 SQIVND come from the germline V gene (reference sequence). This CDR3 region has 13 residues. With 4 bases removed from V and 9 bases from J, the gap between germline ends came to 13 bases. Full variable domain (outside the CDR3, taken from reference TRBV19 and TRBJ1-3): DGGITQSPKYLFRKEGQNVTLSCEQNLNHDAMYWYRQDPGQGLRLIYYSQIVNDFQKGDIAEGYSVSREKKESFPLTVTSAQKNPTAFYLCASSKDSRFTIYFGEGSWLTVV.

The chain couples TRBV7-9 to TRBJ1-3, with D possibly TRBD1 on 5 matching bases. Germline V gene lookup returns CDR1 SEHNR and CDR2 FQNEAQ (reference sequence). The CDR3 consists of 14 residues. Trimming pared 3 bases from V and 2 bases from J, leaving 8 bases between. The CDR3 loop is CASSFDSPGNTIYF. The CDR3 DNA sequence: TGTGCCAGCAGCTTTGACAGCCCTGGAAACACCATATATTTT.

The chain carries TRBV27 and TRBJ1-1, with a weak D call TRBD1 (6 bases). The CDR3 sequence is 15 residues long. Per the germline V gene, CDR1 is MNHEY and CDR2 is SMNVEV (reference sequence). V was clipped by 6 bases and J by 1 base, with 15 bases between them. This CDR3 is CASRAGHRRNTEAFF. Here the CDR3 DNA reads TGTGCCAGCAGAGCGGGACATCGGAGGAACACTGAAGCTTTCTTT.

The CDR3 here is CASTPVGGDHNEQFF. The CDR3 DNA is TGTGCCAGCACCCCAGTAGGAGGGGACCACAATGAGCAGTTCTTC. This chain joins TRBV2 and TRBJ2-1, with D tentatively TRBD2 (6 bases). CDR1 is SNHLY and CDR2 is FYNNEI in the germline V gene. Trimming removed 7 bases at V and 5 bases at J, with 18 bases between. This CDR3 comprises 15 residues. Looking up the rest from reference TRBV2 and TRBJ2-1 gives the full variable domain: EPEVTQTPSHQVTQMGQEVILRCVPISNHLYFYWYRQILGQKVEFLVSFYNNEISEKSEIFDDQFSVERPDGSNFTLKIRSTKLEDSAMYFCASTPVGGDHNEQFFGPGTRLTVL.

The chain carries TRBV4-2 and TRBJ2-1, with D maybe TRBD2 (8 bases). CDR3 size: 13 residues. Trimming left V 4 bases short and J 9 bases short, with 13 bases between. The germline gives CDR1 LGHNA, CDR2 YNFKEQ. For the CDR3, the DNA is TGTGCCAGCAGCCCGGGAGGGGGCTTTGAGCAGTTCTTC. This gives the protein CASSPGGGFEQFF.

V is TRBV6-1 and J is TRBJ1-1; no clear D gene. The CDR3 consists of 14 residues. V lost 2 bases, J lost 6 bases, and 13 bases lay in between. CDR1 is MNHNS and CDR2 is SASEGT in the germline V gene. CDR3: CASSEWRKRAEAFF. Written as DNA, the CDR3 is TGTGCCAGCAGTGAATGGAGGAAACGGGCTGAAGCTTTCTTT.

The chain uses TRBV9 and TRBJ2-2; D gene ambiguous. CDR3 size: 14 residues. Germline CDR1 and CDR2: SGDLS and YYNGEE. Trimming cost V 0 bases and J 4 bases, with 7 bases left between them. CDR3 in DNA: TGTGCCAGCAGCGTAGTGCCTAGCACCGGGGAGCTGTTTTTT. Its translation: CASSVVPSTGELFF.